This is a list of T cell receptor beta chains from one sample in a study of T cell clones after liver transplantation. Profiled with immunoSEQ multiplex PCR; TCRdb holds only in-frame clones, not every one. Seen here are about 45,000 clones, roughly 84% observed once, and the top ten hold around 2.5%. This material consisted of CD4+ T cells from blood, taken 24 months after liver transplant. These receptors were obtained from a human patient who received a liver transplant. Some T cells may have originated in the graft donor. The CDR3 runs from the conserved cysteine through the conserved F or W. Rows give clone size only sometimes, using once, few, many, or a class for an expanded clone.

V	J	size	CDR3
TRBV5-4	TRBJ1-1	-	CASSLVVNTEAFF
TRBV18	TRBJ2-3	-	CASSPPGGIATDTQYF
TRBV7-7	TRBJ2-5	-	CASSPRLAGGQKTQYF
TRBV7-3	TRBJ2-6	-	CASSYQFSGANVLTF
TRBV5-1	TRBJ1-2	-	CASSWDRRDSGYTF
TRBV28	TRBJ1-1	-	CASSRYVLTTRNTEAFF
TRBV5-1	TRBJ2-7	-	CASSLSGNYEQYF
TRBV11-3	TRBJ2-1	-	CASSLRGSSYNEQFF
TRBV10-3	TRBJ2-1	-	CAISELAGGRIEQFF
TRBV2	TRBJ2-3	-	CASSEGAYSTDTQYF
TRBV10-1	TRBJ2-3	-	CASSGGLAGGDTQYF
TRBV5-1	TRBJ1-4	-	CASSSEGTTNEKLFF
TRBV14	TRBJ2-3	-	CASSQVGRTDTQYF
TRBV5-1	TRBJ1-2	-	CASSLATGTEHYGYTF
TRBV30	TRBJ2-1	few	CAWSLQGHEQFF
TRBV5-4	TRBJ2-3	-	CASTLTSGGGDTQYF
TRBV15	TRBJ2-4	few	CAVASGTRLSDIQYF
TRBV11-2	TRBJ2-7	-	CASRGPVGEQYF
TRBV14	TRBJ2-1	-	CASSRRTGGSYNEQFF
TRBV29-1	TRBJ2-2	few	CSVTGMLGGGELFF
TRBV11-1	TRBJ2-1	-	CASSASKGGGAYNEQFF
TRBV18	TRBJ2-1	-	CASSPAGAVYDEQFF
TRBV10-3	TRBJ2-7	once	CAINRDTKSTYEQYF
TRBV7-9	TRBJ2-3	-	CASSSGPTSGGLDTQYF
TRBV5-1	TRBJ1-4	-	CASSWEGGSAGKLFF
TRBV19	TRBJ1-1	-	CASKEVTRTEAFF
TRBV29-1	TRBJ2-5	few	CSVATGILQETQYF
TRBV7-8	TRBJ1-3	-	CASSSQGLDGNTIYF
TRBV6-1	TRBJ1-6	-	CASSESVKNSPLHF
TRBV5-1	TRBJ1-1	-	CASSPEGRNTEAFF
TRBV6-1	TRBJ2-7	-	CASGRTYEQYF
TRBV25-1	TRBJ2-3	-	CASGSGPLTDTQYF
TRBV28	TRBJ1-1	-	CASPRRGALDTEAFF
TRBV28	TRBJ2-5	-	CASSFGIQETQYF
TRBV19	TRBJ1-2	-	CASSMGQGFGYTF
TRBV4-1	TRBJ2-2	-	CASSFGTVGELFF
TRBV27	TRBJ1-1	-	CASTTFEAFF
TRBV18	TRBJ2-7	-	CASSPPTGTPLGQYF
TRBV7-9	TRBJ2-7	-	CASSYTASHGGEQYF
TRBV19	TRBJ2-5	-	CASSIASAETQYF
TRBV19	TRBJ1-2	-	CASSLTGVITGYTF
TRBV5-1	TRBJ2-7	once	CASSPGQGLGEQYF
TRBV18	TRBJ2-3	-	CASSRGVATQYF
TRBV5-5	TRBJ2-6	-	CASSAIRLSGANVLTF
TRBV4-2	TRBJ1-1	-	CASSPRLRDTEAFF
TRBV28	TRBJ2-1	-	CASSLDPGQGRGQFF
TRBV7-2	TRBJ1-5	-	CASSLAGQTQHF
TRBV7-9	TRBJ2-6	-	CASNQAGANVLTF
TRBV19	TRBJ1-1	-	CASPGAGEAFF
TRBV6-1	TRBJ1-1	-	CASRITFDGTEAFF
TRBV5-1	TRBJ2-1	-	CASIPTPGLAGGANEQFF
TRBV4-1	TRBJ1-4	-	CASSQKVKRANEKLFF
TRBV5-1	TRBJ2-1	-	CASSLGFGSYNEQFF
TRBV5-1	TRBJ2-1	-	CASSLAGGGHEQFF